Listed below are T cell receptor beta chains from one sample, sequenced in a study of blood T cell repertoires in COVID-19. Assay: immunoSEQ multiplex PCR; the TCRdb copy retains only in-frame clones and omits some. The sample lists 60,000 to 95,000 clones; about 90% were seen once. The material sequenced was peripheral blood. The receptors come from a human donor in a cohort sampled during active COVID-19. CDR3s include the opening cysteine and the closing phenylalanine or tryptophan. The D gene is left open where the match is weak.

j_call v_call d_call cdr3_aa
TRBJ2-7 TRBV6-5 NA CASSYYSGTYEQYF
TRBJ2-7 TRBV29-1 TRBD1 CSEPGQVSYEQYF
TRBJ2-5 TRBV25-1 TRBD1 CASRPGARGSGETQYF
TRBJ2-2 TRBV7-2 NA CASSLMLTSSFKGGELFF
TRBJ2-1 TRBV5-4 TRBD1 CASSPGQSSYNEQFF
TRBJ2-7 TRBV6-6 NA CASSPDSTDSYEQYF
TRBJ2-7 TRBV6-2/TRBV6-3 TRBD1 CASSPRLTGGYEQYF
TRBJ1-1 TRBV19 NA CASSRSGNTEAFF
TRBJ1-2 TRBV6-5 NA CASRPPGTNYGYTF
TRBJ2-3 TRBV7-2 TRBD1 CASSRTRDRADTQYF
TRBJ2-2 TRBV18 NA CASSPYTGPGELFF
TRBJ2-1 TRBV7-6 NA CASSLFLSGNEQFF
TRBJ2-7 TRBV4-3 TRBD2 CASSQDITSGKYEQYF
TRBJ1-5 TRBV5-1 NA CASSLDRVRQPQHF
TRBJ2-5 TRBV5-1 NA CASSLGGTQETQYF
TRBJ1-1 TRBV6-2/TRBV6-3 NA CASSYVGSTEAFF
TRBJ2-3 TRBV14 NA CASSRRPTGLVQPTQYF
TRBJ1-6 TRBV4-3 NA CASSQEPGSSSYNSPLHF
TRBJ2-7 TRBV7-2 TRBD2 CASSASGLAGGPGEQYF
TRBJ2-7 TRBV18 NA CASSPGQPYEQYF
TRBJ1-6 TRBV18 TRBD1 CASSPISTGLNSPLHF
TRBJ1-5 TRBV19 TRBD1 CASGGTGGNQPQHF
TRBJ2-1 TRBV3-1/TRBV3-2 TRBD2 CASSQQRGPYRQFF
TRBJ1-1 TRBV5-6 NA CASSLRGFGTEAFF
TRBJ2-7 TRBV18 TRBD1 CASSPPTGTGNYEQYF
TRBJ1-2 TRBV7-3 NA CASSLPGSEGYTF
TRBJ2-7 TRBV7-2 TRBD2 CASSFAPGLATYEQYF
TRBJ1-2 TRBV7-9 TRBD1 CASSPDRVGGYTF
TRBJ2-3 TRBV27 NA CASSFFGQGGPTDTQYF
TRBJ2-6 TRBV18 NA CASSPKDSAGANVLTF
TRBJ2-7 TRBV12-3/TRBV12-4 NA CASSLEGSYEQYF
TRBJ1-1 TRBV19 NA CATRWGQGAEAFF
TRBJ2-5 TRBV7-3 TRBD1 CASSRDRDETQYF
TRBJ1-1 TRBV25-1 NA CASSANMNTEAFF
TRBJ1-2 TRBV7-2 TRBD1 CAIQTGTYGYTF
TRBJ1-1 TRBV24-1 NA CATSDFVQLNTEAFF
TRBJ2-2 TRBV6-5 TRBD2 CASKGRGGDGGELFF
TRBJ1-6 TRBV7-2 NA CASSQLGGAGNSPLHF
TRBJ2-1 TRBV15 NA CATSLTPGLMIF
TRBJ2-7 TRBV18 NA CASSPEVGWQYF
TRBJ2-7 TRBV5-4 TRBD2 CASNAGTSGGGQYF
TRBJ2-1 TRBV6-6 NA CASSPTGGEYNEQFF
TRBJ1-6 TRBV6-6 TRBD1 CASSANSGTGAAIGNSPLHF
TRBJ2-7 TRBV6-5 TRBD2 CASSYRGGGGTYEQYF
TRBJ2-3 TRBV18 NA CASSRQGTNTDTQYF
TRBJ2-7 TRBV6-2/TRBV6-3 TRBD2 CASSPRWGGEAYEQYF
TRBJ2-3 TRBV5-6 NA CASSLDPSSTDTQYF
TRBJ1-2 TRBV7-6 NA CASSLTENYGYTF
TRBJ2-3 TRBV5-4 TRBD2 CASSLLAGSADTQYF
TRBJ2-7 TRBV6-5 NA CASRDTGGMYEQYF
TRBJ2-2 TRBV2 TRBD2 CASRRASGDGGELFF
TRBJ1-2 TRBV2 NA CASSVQANYGYTF
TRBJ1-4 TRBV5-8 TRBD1 CASSLSRDRASANEKLFF
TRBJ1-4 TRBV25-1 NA CASSEVRGGTNEKLFF